The rows below give T cell receptor beta chains drawn from one sample of a study of T-cell memory formation after mild COVID-19. MiXCR, applied by TCRdb to the 5' RACE reads, yields one record per CDR3 protein. The sample gives nearly 40,000 distinct CDR3 sequences, 6% to 7.5% of which show up once; 0.8% to 1% is in the top ten. Source material: PBMCs or a T cell subset sorted from them (not recorded which). The receptor set was obtained from an adult who had mild COVID-19 (a few samples of this study predate the infection). Cell type and time point are not known. Both conserved end residues are trimmed from each CDR3. Not all rows give a size; the values are once, few, many and, for expanded clones, a class.

V gene: TRBV6-5
J gene: TRBJ2-3
CDR3 length: 10
clone size: many
CDR3 protein: ASSSIADTQY

V gene: TRBV5-1
J gene: TRBJ2-1
CDR3 length: 11
clone size: medium-sized
CDR3 protein: ASSSSSYNEQF

V gene: TRBV20-1
J gene: TRBJ2-1
CDR3 length: 12
clone size: NA
CDR3 protein: SARPGLGINEQF

V gene: TRBV6-6
J gene: TRBJ2-2
CDR3 length: 14
clone size: many
CDR3 protein: ASSSLTGANTGELF

V gene: TRBV5-1
J gene: TRBJ2-2
CDR3 length: 13
clone size: many
CDR3 protein: ASSLRRPNTGELF

V gene: TRBV20-1
J gene: TRBJ1-2
CDR3 length: 9
clone size: NA
CDR3 protein: SDVYRYGYT

V gene: TRBV20-1
J gene: TRBJ2-3
CDR3 length: 14
clone size: NA
CDR3 protein: SARGTSGGRTDTQY

V gene: TRBV10-2
J gene: TRBJ1-1
CDR3 length: 13
clone size: NA
CDR3 protein: ASTVGGQGNTEAF

V gene: TRBV27
J gene: TRBJ2-1
CDR3 length: 13
clone size: many
CDR3 protein: ASSLSAGNYNEQF

V gene: TRBV7-6
J gene: TRBJ2-5
CDR3 length: 14
clone size: NA
CDR3 protein: ASSQGLAGIKETQY

V gene: TRBV7-3
J gene: TRBJ2-7
CDR3 length: 12
clone size: few
CDR3 protein: ASSRGTAGSEQY

V gene: TRBV12-3/TRBV12-4
J gene: TRBJ2-5
CDR3 length: 12
clone size: few
CDR3 protein: ASSIEAVGETQY

V gene: TRBV7-9
J gene: TRBJ2-5
CDR3 length: 12
clone size: many
CDR3 protein: ASSAPGTGGLQN

V gene: TRBV6-5
J gene: TRBJ1-5
CDR3 length: 14
clone size: few
CDR3 protein: ASRNADRGFIQPQH

V gene: TRBV24-1
J gene: TRBJ1-2
CDR3 length: 10
clone size: few
CDR3 protein: ATSRDNYGYT

V gene: TRBV9
J gene: TRBJ2-3
CDR3 length: 14
clone size: many
CDR3 protein: ASSALSGRSTDTQY

V gene: TRBV7-9
J gene: TRBJ2-3
CDR3 length: 14
clone size: many
CDR3 protein: ASSLATPGGTDTQY

V gene: TRBV11-2
J gene: TRBJ1-2
CDR3 length: 13
clone size: few
CDR3 protein: ASSLDPRGQHGYT

V gene: TRBV28
J gene: TRBJ2-1
CDR3 length: 11
clone size: many
CDR3 protein: ASSPDESHEQF

V gene: TRBV19
J gene: TRBJ2-1
CDR3 length: 13
clone size: many
CDR3 protein: ASSNRTSGYNEQF

V gene: TRBV7-2
J gene: TRBJ2-7
CDR3 length: 12
clone size: many
CDR3 protein: ASSLTSGNYEQY

V gene: TRBV2
J gene: TRBJ2-7
CDR3 length: 10
clone size: many
CDR3 protein: ASSIDRDEQY

V gene: TRBV7-2
J gene: TRBJ1-3
CDR3 length: 13
clone size: NA
CDR3 protein: ASSLAWSSGNTIY

V gene: TRBV2
J gene: TRBJ1-1
CDR3 length: 13
clone size: few
CDR3 protein: ASRLTRVTAQEAF

V gene: TRBV4-2
J gene: TRBJ1-4
CDR3 length: 18
clone size: few
CDR3 protein: ASSQDIAGGAGATNEKLF

V gene: TRBV10-3
J gene: TRBJ1-1
CDR3 length: 13
clone size: few
CDR3 protein: AIKDTGGPNTEAF

V gene: TRBV12-3/TRBV12-4
J gene: TRBJ2-5
CDR3 length: 12
clone size: many
CDR3 protein: ASSRRPEGGTQY

V gene: TRBV4-3
J gene: TRBJ2-7
CDR3 length: 13
clone size: many
CDR3 protein: ASSEGPGATYEQY

V gene: TRBV5-1
J gene: TRBJ2-5
CDR3 length: 13
clone size: many
CDR3 protein: ASRPGGALQETQY

V gene: TRBV15
J gene: TRBJ1-5
CDR3 length: 13
clone size: many
CDR3 protein: ATSGGQIGNQPQH

V gene: TRBV29-1
J gene: TRBJ1-2
CDR3 length: 11
clone size: NA
CDR3 protein: SAEDRGNYGYT

V gene: TRBV12-3/TRBV12-4
J gene: TRBJ2-7
CDR3 length: 11
clone size: many
CDR3 protein: ASSLVGEFEQY

V gene: TRBV29-1
J gene: TRBJ1-6
CDR3 length: 11
clone size: few
CDR3 protein: SARTGLNSPLH

V gene: TRBV7-9
J gene: TRBJ2-2
CDR3 length: 14
clone size: many
CDR3 protein: ASSPRDRGLNGELF

V gene: TRBV9
J gene: TRBJ2-7
CDR3 length: 9
clone size: many
CDR3 protein: AIGGRDEQY

V gene: TRBV29-1
J gene: TRBJ2-3
CDR3 length: 12
clone size: many
CDR3 protein: SVDGTGSTNTQY

V gene: TRBV7-3
J gene: TRBJ2-7
CDR3 length: 11
clone size: NA
CDR3 protein: ASSQYRDSEQY

V gene: TRBV11-2
J gene: TRBJ1-1
CDR3 length: 10
clone size: few
CDR3 protein: ASSFWAEGAF

V gene: TRBV20-1
J gene: TRBJ2-7
CDR3 length: 11
clone size: few
CDR3 protein: SASRDRSYEQY

V gene: TRBV25-1
J gene: TRBJ2-1
CDR3 length: 15
clone size: many
CDR3 protein: ASSDRGTGGIYNEQF

V gene: TRBV27
J gene: TRBJ1-6
CDR3 length: 11
clone size: few
CDR3 protein: ASSLRSGGSLH

V gene: TRBV5-1
J gene: TRBJ2-2
CDR3 length: 10
clone size: NA
CDR3 protein: ASSVGSGELF

V gene: TRBV18
J gene: TRBJ1-1
CDR3 length: 14
clone size: NA
CDR3 protein: ASSPSWVGRDTEAF

V gene: TRBV6-2/TRBV6-3
J gene: TRBJ2-3
CDR3 length: 13
clone size: once
CDR3 protein: ASSYGNGGGDTQY

V gene: TRBV2
J gene: TRBJ2-5
CDR3 length: 14
clone size: NA
CDR3 protein: ASSEAGGYRGETQY

V gene: TRBV12-3/TRBV12-4
J gene: TRBJ1-5
CDR3 length: 11
clone size: many
CDR3 protein: ASSRQENQPQH

V gene: TRBV7-2
J gene: TRBJ1-4
CDR3 length: 11
clone size: many
CDR3 protein: ASSRQGGEKLF

V gene: TRBV15
J gene: TRBJ2-1
CDR3 length: 13
clone size: many
CDR3 protein: ATSRDPGGWNEQF

V gene: TRBV29-1
J gene: TRBJ1-1
CDR3 length: 9
clone size: few
CDR3 protein: SVRTGGRAF

V gene: TRBV5-1
J gene: TRBJ2-1
CDR3 length: 12
clone size: many
CDR3 protein: ASTLGGSYNEQF

V gene: TRBV6-2/TRBV6-3
J gene: TRBJ2-2
CDR3 length: 13
clone size: few
CDR3 protein: ASSYRPPGTGELF

V gene: TRBV11-3
J gene: TRBJ1-1
CDR3 length: 9
clone size: many
CDR3 protein: ASSLGQGNF

V gene: TRBV5-1
J gene: TRBJ2-6
CDR3 length: 16
clone size: many
CDR3 protein: ASSSPSGGAFGANVLT

V gene: TRBV6-5
J gene: TRBJ1-1
CDR3 length: 12
clone size: few
CDR3 protein: ASSYTGQGAEAF